A single T cell receptor (beta chain) is shown here with its context. In the source study's methods: Amplified reference gene primers provided the basis for estimating nucleated cell counts. The table came from immunoSEQ multiplex PCR; TCRdb's copy has only in-frame clones and leaves some out. The V and J calls and clone size come from that table; D and trimming were worked out from the DNA. The repertoire consists of some 56,000 clones, with about 84% occurring once and the leading ten covering approximately 7.2%. These data are taken from a study of blood T cell repertoires in COVID-19. Study as a whole: COVID-19 samples from acute and convalescent phases originated in the United States, Italy and Spain. T cells, B-cell-depleted T cells, or PBMCs supplied cDNA or gDNA.

In germline, CDR1 is SGHNT, CDR2 YYREEE (reference sequence). The V gene lost 0 bases and the J gene lost 8 bases, with 11 bases spanning the gap. The CDR3 has 14 residues. This chain connects TRBV5-4 to TRBJ1-4; TRBD1 is a possible D gene (6 bases). This sequence originates from a man in his sixties with acute or convalescent COVID-19. The sequencing sample was made of peripheral blood. CDR3 bases: TGTGCCAGCAGCTTGGCAGGGGTCGGGGAAAAACTGTTTTTT. It is translated as CASSLAGVGEKLFF.